This section outlines one TCR beta chain sequence together with its context. Germline CDR1 reads LGHDT; CDR2 reads YNNKEL (reference sequence). The CDR3 has 15 residues. Trimming shortened V by 7 bases and J by 3 bases, and 19 bases separated the two germline ends. This entry is derived from a study of blood T cell repertoires in COVID-19. In the study overall: Nucleic acid was either cDNA or gDNA, and it came from T cells, B-cell-depleted T cells, or PBMCs.

Here immunoSEQ multiplex PCR was the method, and the copy in TCRdb shows in-frame clones only, minus some. The sample includes approximately 290,000 clones, around 87% of them seen just once. The clonotype was recovered from a woman in her late teens or twenties with acute COVID-19. The V and J genes are TRBV3-1 (or the pseudogene TRBV3-2) and TRBJ2-7; possibly TRBD1 for D (5 bases). Material: PBMCs or T cells enriched from blood (not recorded which). Here the CDR3 reads CASTKFDSRSYEQYF. CDR3 nucleotide sequence: TGTGCCAGCACCAAGTTCGACAGCCGAAGCTACGAGCAGTACTTC.